The T cell receptor beta chain described here comes from a study of T-cell reconstitution after alpha-beta-depleted transplantation in children. This clonotype appeared a few times. Its cognate antigen is unknown. TCRbeta library construction was performed incorporating unique molecular identifiers. In TCRdb, the PCR reads were re-called with MiXCR into one record per CDR3 protein. The profile shows hundreds of thousands of distinct CDR3 sequences, about 16% of them singletons. Broader study findings: Where some patients showed high TCRbeta diversity at day 60, it came from recipient T cells and thymic progenitors that had survived. Reported findings indicate that, about two months after transplant, alpha-beta T cells came from several hundred expanded clones, which were derived from non-depleted graft cells. At the one-year point after transplant, T-cell counts and TCRbeta diversity were found to come mostly from T cells that had been newly produced.

Germline V lookup: CDR1 SSHAT, CDR2 FNYEAQ (reference sequence). The ends lost 5 bases at V and 12 bases at J; junction bases unmatched: 9. The CDR3 covers 13 residues. The source was PBMCs, mostly from graft donor cells, collected 360 days after TCRalphabeta/CD19-depleted stem cell transplant. This chain connects TRBV7-7 to TRBJ2-1; 8 bases fit TRBD1. The sequence came from a boy younger than two who had a stem cell transplant for Wiskott-Aldrich syndrome, so the T cells may come from the graft donor. The CDR3 loop reads CASSPGQGLGQFF. The DNA for the CDR3 is TGTGCCAGCAGCCCCGGACAGGGATTGGGGCAGTTCTTC.